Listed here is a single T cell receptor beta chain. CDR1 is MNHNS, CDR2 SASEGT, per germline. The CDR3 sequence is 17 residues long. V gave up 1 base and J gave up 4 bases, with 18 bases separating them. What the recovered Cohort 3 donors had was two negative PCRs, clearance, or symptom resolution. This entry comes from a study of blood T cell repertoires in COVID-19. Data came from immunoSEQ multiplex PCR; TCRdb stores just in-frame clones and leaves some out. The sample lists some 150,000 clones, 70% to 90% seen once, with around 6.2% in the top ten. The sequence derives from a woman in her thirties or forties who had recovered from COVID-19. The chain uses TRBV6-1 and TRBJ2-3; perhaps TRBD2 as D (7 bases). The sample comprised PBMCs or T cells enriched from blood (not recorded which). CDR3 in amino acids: CASSEGGGYFRSDTQYF. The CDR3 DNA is TGTGCCAGCAGTGAAGGGGGGGGCTATTTTAGATCAGATACGCAGTATTTT.